A selection of T cell receptor beta chains follows, all from one sample in a study of human T cells and chemical hapten exposure. MiXCR, run by TCRdb on the 5' RACE reads, gives a single entry per CDR3 protein. The sample lists about 81,000 distinct CDR3 sequences, around a sixth seen once, with 6.8% in the top ten. These receptor sequences come from a female donor in good health. Both conserved end residues are part of each CDR3. The D gene is left open where the match is weak. Clone size is not always given. Where it is, it says once, few, many or a class for expanded clones.

v_gene: TRBV6-4; d_gene: .; j_gene: TRBJ2-6; abundance: .; CDR3nt: TGTGCCAGCAGTGACTCACTCTCTGGGGCCAACGTCCTGACTTTC; CDR3aa: CASSDSLSGANVLTF
v_gene: TRBV7-2; d_gene: .; j_gene: TRBJ1-6; abundance: few; CDR3nt: TGTGCCAGCAGCTCCGGCTCCTATAATTCACCCCTCCACTTT; CDR3aa: CASSSGSYNSPLHF
v_gene: TRBV29-1; d_gene: .; j_gene: TRBJ1-4; abundance: .; CDR3nt: TGCAGCGCGGGCCCTGATAATGAAAAACTGTTTTTT; CDR3aa: CSAGPDNEKLFF
v_gene: TRBV12-3/TRBV12-4; d_gene: TRBD1; j_gene: TRBJ2-1; abundance: few; CDR3nt: TGTGCCAGCAGTACCCCATTAGGGACAGGGGACGAAAATGAGCAGTTCTTC; CDR3aa: CASSTPLGTGDENEQFF
v_gene: TRBV6-5; d_gene: TRBD2; j_gene: TRBJ2-2; abundance: few; CDR3nt: TGTGCCAGCAGTTACGACCCGGGACTAGCCGGGGCCACCGGGGAGCTGTTTTTT; CDR3aa: CASSYDPGLAGATGELFF
v_gene: TRBV20-1; d_gene: .; j_gene: TRBJ1-1; abundance: few; CDR3nt: TGCAGTGCTACCGCCGGGGGGATAGTAGCTTTCTTT; CDR3aa: CSATAGGIVAFF
v_gene: TRBV12-3/TRBV12-4; d_gene: TRBD2; j_gene: TRBJ2-7; abundance: .; CDR3nt: TGTGCCAGCAGTCCCGGACTAGCGGAAAGCTCCTACGAGCAGTACTTC; CDR3aa: CASSPGLAESSYEQYF
v_gene: TRBV27; d_gene: .; j_gene: TRBJ1-5; abundance: few; CDR3nt: TGTGCCAGCAGTCCCGGACTGGGAGGTCAGCCCCAGCATTTT; CDR3aa: CASSPGLGGQPQHF
v_gene: TRBV18; d_gene: .; j_gene: TRBJ2-7; abundance: few; CDR3nt: TGTGCCAGCTCACCACCGGAGGAAGGGGGCTACGAGCAGTACTTC; CDR3aa: CASSPPEEGGYEQYF
v_gene: TRBV10-3; d_gene: .; j_gene: TRBJ2-5; abundance: .; CDR3nt: TGTGCCATCAGTCGGGACGGTTACCAAGAGACCCAGTACTTC; CDR3aa: CAISRDGYQETQYF
v_gene: TRBV6-1; d_gene: .; j_gene: TRBJ2-3; abundance: .; CDR3nt: TGTGCCAGCAGTGAAGCGCTTCTACAGCCCACTAGCACAGATACGCAGTATTTT; CDR3aa: CASSEALLQPTSTDTQYF
v_gene: TRBV20-1; d_gene: .; j_gene: TRBJ2-3; abundance: few; CDR3nt: TGCAGTGCTAGAGATGTAGGAGGGGGAACGCAGTATTTT; CDR3aa: CSARDVGGGTQYF
v_gene: TRBV12-3/TRBV12-4; d_gene: TRBD2; j_gene: TRBJ2-1; abundance: .; CDR3nt: TGTGCCAGCAAACTGGGCCCACTAGCGGCCACCTACAATGAGCAGTTCTTC; CDR3aa: CASKLGPLAATYNEQFF
v_gene: TRBV30; d_gene: .; j_gene: TRBJ1-2; abundance: few; CDR3nt: TGTGCCTGGAGTACCGCCGGGGCAAGCCCAAACTATGGCTACACCTTC; CDR3aa: CAWSTAGASPNYGYTF
v_gene: TRBV14; d_gene: TRBD1; j_gene: TRBJ1-1; abundance: few; CDR3nt: TGTGCCAGCAGCCAGGGACAGGGTTACACTGAAGCTTTCTTT; CDR3aa: CASSQGQGYTEAFF
v_gene: TRBV20-1; d_gene: .; j_gene: TRBJ1-5; abundance: .; CDR3nt: TGCAGTGCTAGAGATTTGACCCAGGGGACGGGCAATCAGCCCCAGCATTTT; CDR3aa: CSARDLTQGTGNQPQHF
v_gene: TRBV5-5; d_gene: .; j_gene: TRBJ1-1; abundance: .; CDR3nt: TGTGCCAGCAGCCCCCAGGGGCACACTGAAGCTTTCTTT; CDR3aa: CASSPQGHTEAFF
v_gene: TRBV29-1; d_gene: .; j_gene: TRBJ2-1; abundance: few; CDR3nt: TGCAGCGTTCCCCTATACGGGCTATACAATGAGCAGTTCTTC; CDR3aa: CSVPLYGLYNEQFF
v_gene: TRBV5-1; d_gene: .; j_gene: TRBJ2-6; abundance: few; CDR3nt: TGCGCCAGCAGCTTACAACCTTTCGACAGTGTCTCTGGGGCCAACGTCCTGACTTTC; CDR3aa: CASSLQPFDSVSGANVLTF
v_gene: TRBV7-9; d_gene: .; j_gene: TRBJ2-2; abundance: few; CDR3nt: TGTGCCAGCAGCTTAGCCCAGACAGTCACCGGGGAGCTGTTTTTT; CDR3aa: CASSLAQTVTGELFF
v_gene: TRBV9; d_gene: .; j_gene: TRBJ2-3; abundance: few; CDR3nt: TGTGCCAGCAGCGTAGACCCTAGCACAGATACGCAGTATTTT; CDR3aa: CASSVDPSTDTQYF
v_gene: TRBV10-3; d_gene: .; j_gene: TRBJ2-2; abundance: .; CDR3nt: TGTGCCATCAGTGGCCCCGGGGGCTCAAACGGGGAGCTGTTTTTT; CDR3aa: CAISGPGGSNGELFF
v_gene: TRBV2; d_gene: .; j_gene: TRBJ2-5; abundance: .; CDR3nt: TGTGCCAGCAGTCTAGACTACCAAGAGACCCAGTACTTC; CDR3aa: CASSLDYQETQYF
v_gene: TRBV2; d_gene: TRBD1; j_gene: TRBJ1-5; abundance: .; CDR3nt: TGTGCCGACTCGACAGGGCCAAATCAGCCCCAGCATTTT; CDR3aa: CADSTGPNQPQHF
v_gene: TRBV2; d_gene: .; j_gene: TRBJ2-3; abundance: .; CDR3nt: TGTGCCAGCACCCCGATCACAGATACGCAGTATTTT; CDR3aa: CASTPITDTQYF
v_gene: TRBV20-1; d_gene: .; j_gene: TRBJ1-3; abundance: .; CDR3nt: TGCAGTGCTAGAGTCTGGGACATCAACTCTGGAAACACCATATATTTT; CDR3aa: CSARVWDINSGNTIYF
v_gene: TRBV7-2; d_gene: TRBD1; j_gene: TRBJ1-3; abundance: many; CDR3nt: TGTGCCAGCAGCCTGGGGACAGCCTCTGGAAACACCATATATTTT; CDR3aa: CASSLGTASGNTIYF
v_gene: TRBV4-2; d_gene: TRBD2; j_gene: TRBJ2-2; abundance: .; CDR3nt: TGTGCCAGCAGCCCCGCGGAGCGGGAAGGCACCGGGGAGCTGTTTTTT; CDR3aa: CASSPAEREGTGELFF
v_gene: TRBV7-2; d_gene: .; j_gene: TRBJ1-2; abundance: few; CDR3nt: TGTGCCAGCAGCCGCCAAAGACAAGACTATGGCTACACCTTC; CDR3aa: CASSRQRQDYGYTF
v_gene: TRBV3-1; d_gene: .; j_gene: TRBJ1-3; abundance: .; CDR3nt: TGTGCCAGCAGCCAAGAAGGCGGGGGAAACACCATATATTTT; CDR3aa: CASSQEGGGNTIYF
v_gene: TRBV9; d_gene: .; j_gene: TRBJ1-1; abundance: few; CDR3nt: TGTGCCAGCAGCCCAAGGACAGCGAACACTGAAGCTTTCTTT; CDR3aa: CASSPRTANTEAFF
v_gene: TRBV27; d_gene: .; j_gene: TRBJ2-7; abundance: many; CDR3nt: TGTGCCAGCAGTTTATTCGGGACAACATCCTACGAGCAGTACTTC; CDR3aa: CASSLFGTTSYEQYF
v_gene: TRBV7-2; d_gene: TRBD1; j_gene: TRBJ2-7; abundance: .; CDR3nt: TGTGCCAGCAGCTCCGGGACAGGGGGCCTCGAGCAGTACTTC; CDR3aa: CASSSGTGGLEQYF
v_gene: TRBV4-2; d_gene: TRBD2; j_gene: TRBJ2-3; abundance: few; CDR3nt: TGTGCCAGCAGCCAAGTTGTGGGGGAGGGAGATACGCAGTATTTT; CDR3aa: CASSQVVGEGDTQYF
v_gene: TRBV10-3; d_gene: .; j_gene: TRBJ1-1; abundance: few; CDR3nt: TGTGCCATCAGTCTAGGTGGCACTGAAGCTTTCTTT; CDR3aa: CAISLGGTEAFF
v_gene: TRBV4-1; d_gene: TRBD2; j_gene: TRBJ2-3; abundance: many; CDR3nt: TGCGCCAGCAGCCAATCAGACGCACTAGCGGGGGGATCAGATACGCAGTATTTT; CDR3aa: CASSQSDALAGGSDTQYF
v_gene: TRBV30; d_gene: .; j_gene: TRBJ2-6; abundance: few; CDR3nt: TGTGCCTGGAGTGCCGCCCATTGGGTGGCTGGGGCCAACGTCCTGACTTTC; CDR3aa: CAWSAAHWVAGANVLTF
v_gene: TRBV3-1; d_gene: TRBD2; j_gene: TRBJ2-1; abundance: many; CDR3nt: TGTGCCAGCACCGGGACTACCTACAATGAGCAGTTCTTC; CDR3aa: CASTGTTYNEQFF
v_gene: TRBV7-2; d_gene: TRBD1; j_gene: TRBJ2-7; abundance: .; CDR3nt: TGTGCCAGCAATTGGGGACAGGGATACGAGCAGTACTTC; CDR3aa: CASNWGQGYEQYF
v_gene: TRBV27; d_gene: TRBD1; j_gene: TRBJ1-1; abundance: .; CDR3nt: TGTGCCAGCAGTTGGGGGACAGGGAATACTGAAGCTTTCTTT; CDR3aa: CASSWGTGNTEAFF
v_gene: TRBV27; d_gene: .; j_gene: TRBJ1-3; abundance: many; CDR3nt: TGTGCCAGCAGTTTAACTACCCGGAGCTCTGGAAACACCATATATTTT; CDR3aa: CASSLTTRSSGNTIYF
v_gene: TRBV28; d_gene: TRBD1; j_gene: TRBJ2-7; abundance: .; CDR3nt: TGTGCCAGCAGTTTATGGAGGACAGGGGTTGAGCAGTACTTC; CDR3aa: CASSLWRTGVEQYF
v_gene: TRBV14; d_gene: TRBD1; j_gene: TRBJ1-1; abundance: many; CDR3nt: TGTGCCAGCAGGCAGGGACAGATGAACACTGAAGCTTTCTTT; CDR3aa: CASRQGQMNTEAFF
v_gene: TRBV3-1; d_gene: TRBD1; j_gene: TRBJ1-4; abundance: few; CDR3nt: TGTGCCAGCAGCCAACAGGGGGCGGCTAATGAAAAACTGTTTTTT; CDR3aa: CASSQQGAANEKLFF
v_gene: TRBV6-5; d_gene: .; j_gene: TRBJ1-1; abundance: .; CDR3nt: TGTGCCAGCAGTGGGACGGACAGCTACGGCGCTGAAGCTTTCTTT; CDR3aa: CASSGTDSYGAEAFF
v_gene: TRBV21-1; d_gene: .; j_gene: TRBJ1-6; abundance: few; CDR3nt: TGTGCCAGCAGCAAAGATGAGCGTTCACCCCTCCACTTT; CDR3aa: CASSKDERSPLHF
v_gene: TRBV29-1; d_gene: TRBD1; j_gene: TRBJ2-5; abundance: many; CDR3nt: TGCAGCGTCTGGTTGGGACAGGGGCTGGAGACCCAGTACTTC; CDR3aa: CSVWLGQGLETQYF
v_gene: TRBV7-2; d_gene: .; j_gene: TRBJ2-1; abundance: .; CDR3nt: TGTGCCAGCAGCTTAAGAGACAGGAATTTAAATGAGCAGTTCTTC; CDR3aa: CASSLRDRNLNEQFF
v_gene: TRBV3-1; d_gene: TRBD2; j_gene: TRBJ2-2; abundance: few; CDR3nt: TGTGCCAGCAGCCAAGCCGGGGGGGTCGGGGAGCTGTTTTTT; CDR3aa: CASSQAGGVGELFF
v_gene: TRBV12-3/TRBV12-4; d_gene: .; j_gene: TRBJ1-2; abundance: .; CDR3nt: TGTGCCAGCAGTCCAGTGTGGGGAAATAACTATGGCTACACCTTC; CDR3aa: CASSPVWGNNYGYTF
v_gene: TRBV3-1; d_gene: .; j_gene: TRBJ1-2; abundance: .; CDR3nt: TGTGCCAGCCACCCGGGGGGGCTAAATAACTATGGCTACACCTTC; CDR3aa: CASHPGGLNNYGYTF
v_gene: TRBV12-3/TRBV12-4; d_gene: TRBD1; j_gene: TRBJ1-5; abundance: many; CDR3nt: TGTGCCAGCAGAGGGGCTGGGACAGTCGGAAATCAGCCCCAGCATTTT; CDR3aa: CASRGAGTVGNQPQHF